This TCR beta chain was documented in a study of PD-L1 blockade in urothelial cancer. At the level of the study: Peripheral blood specimens exhibited a median yield of around 130,000 T cells.

V was pared by 2 bases and J by 5 bases, with 17 bases between. Germline assignment: CDR1 LGHNA and CDR2 YSLEER. The CDR3 spans 16 residues. Spike-ins of synthetic TCR analog templates went into each PCR. Assay used: immunoSEQ multiplex PCR; TCRdb lists only in-frame clones, some missing. The table has roughly 90,000 clones, 90% to 95% seen once. This receptor was taken from a man aged 55 to 70 with urothelial cancer. V usage is TRBV4-3 and J usage is TRBJ2-3, with D possibly being TRBD1 (6 bases). The specimen was PBMCs, collected around atezolizumab (anti-PD-L1) treatment. CDR3 DNA sequence: TGCGCCAGCAGCCAATTCCTAGCCAGGGGTGAAGATACGCAGTATTTT. Protein product: CASSQFLARGEDTQYF.